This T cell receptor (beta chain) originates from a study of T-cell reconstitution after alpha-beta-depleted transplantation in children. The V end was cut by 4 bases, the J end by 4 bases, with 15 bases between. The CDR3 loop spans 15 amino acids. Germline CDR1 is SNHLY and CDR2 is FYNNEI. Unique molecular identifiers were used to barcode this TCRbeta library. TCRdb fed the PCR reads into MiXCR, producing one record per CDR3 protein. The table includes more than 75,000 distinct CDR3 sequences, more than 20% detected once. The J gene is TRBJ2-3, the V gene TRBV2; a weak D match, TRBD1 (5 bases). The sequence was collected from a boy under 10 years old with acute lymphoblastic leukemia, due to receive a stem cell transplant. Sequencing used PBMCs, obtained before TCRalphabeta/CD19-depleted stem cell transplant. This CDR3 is CASSVSAGIADTQYF. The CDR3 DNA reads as TGTGCCAGCAGTGTATCCGCAGGGATAGCAGATACGCAGTATTTT.